The source of this T cell receptor (beta chain) is a study of blood T cells in healthy people across ages. General study findings and limits: Expanded clonotype changes were possibly confounded by unknown donor CMV status.

A J-beta primer mix and a sample-barcoded 5' primer were used in a second PCR of about 7 to 12 cycles. Each cDNA was tagged by a template-switch adaptor containing 12 random nucleotides. Paired-end reads containing CDR3 totaled no fewer than 2.5 million for each sample. One entry per CDR3 protein results from TCRdb running MiXCR on the 5' RACE reads. The data show about 1,600,000 distinct CDR3 sequences, about 40% seen once. The junction had 19 bases not matched to a gene; V was cut back by 5 bases and J by 3 bases. Germline V gene lookup returns CDR1 SEHNR and CDR2 FQNEAQ (reference sequence). CDR3 length: 19 residues. As regards this clonotype: Its antigen remains unidentified.

This receptor was identified in a woman aged 18-35 years in good health. The chain combines TRBV7-9 with TRBJ1-5; 7 bases match TRBD1. What was sequenced was blood. Here the CDR3 reads CASSPGGLKNSKDNQPQHF. The DNA for the CDR3 is TGTGCCAGCAGCCCAGGGGGGCTCAAAAACAGCAAGGACAATCAGCCCCAGCATTTT. The full variable domain, with the rest looked up from reference TRBV7-9 and TRBJ1-5, is DTGVSQNPRHKITKRGQNVTFRCDPISEHNRLYWYRQTLGQGPEFLTYFQNEAQLEKSRLLSDRFSAERPKGSFSTLEIQRTEQGDSAMYLCASSPGGLKNSKDNQPQHFGDGTRLSIL.